The rows below give T cell receptor beta chains drawn from one sample of a study of Graves' ophthalmopathy and Graves' hyperthyroidism. MiXCR, run by TCRdb on the multiplex PCR reads, gives a single entry per CDR3 protein. The sample has 200,000 to 250,000 distinct CDR3 sequences; 20% to 25% are singletons. Material: peripheral blood. The origin of the receptors is a woman in her forties or fifties with Graves' ophthalmopathy. The CDR3 runs from the conserved cysteine through the conserved F or W. A D gene is named only where the DNA matches it firmly. Only part of the rows carry a size: once, few, many, or a class if the clone is expanded.

J gene | V gene | clone size | D gene | CDR3 DNA | CDR3 protein
TRBJ2-7 | TRBV28 | . | . | TGTGCCAGCAGTTTATGGCCGCACGAGCAGTACTTC | CASSLWPHEQYF
TRBJ1-1 | TRBV19 | many | TRBD1 | TGTGCCAGTAGTACTTCAGGGGGCGCAGTAAACACTGAAGCTTTCTTT | CASSTSGGAVNTEAFF
TRBJ2-5 | TRBV28 | many | . | TGTGCCAGCAGAAAGACAGTGCAAGAGACCCAGTACTTC | CASRKTVQETQYF
TRBJ2-2 | TRBV24-1 | many | TRBD2 | TGTGCCACCAGTGATCTGACGGGGGGTACCACCGGGGAGCTGTTTTTT | CATSDLTGGTTGELFF
TRBJ2-7 | TRBV20-1 | many | . | TGCAGTGCTAGAGATGGCAGTCTGTCCGAGCAGTACTTC | CSARDGSLSEQYF
TRBJ2-4 | TRBV20-1 | many | TRBD2 | TGCAGTGCTGGCGGGAGAAGCATTCAGTACTTC | CSAGGRSIQYF
TRBJ1-5 | TRBV28 | many | TRBD1 | TGTGCCAGCAACCCCTTCTCGGGACAGGAGAATCAGCCCCAGCATTTT | CASNPFSGQENQPQHF
TRBJ2-7 | TRBV7-2 | many | . | TGTGCCAGCAGACCAACTGCCTCCTACGAGCAGTACTTC | CASRPTASYEQYF
TRBJ1-5 | TRBV20-1 | many | . | TGCAGTGCTAGAGGGACATCACATCAGCCCCAGCATTTT | CSARGTSHQPQHF
TRBJ2-7 | TRBV30 | many | . | TGTGCCTGGAGTCAGGGAGGAGGCTACGAGCAGTACTTC | CAWSQGGGYEQYF
TRBJ1-2 | TRBV12-3/TRBV12-4 | once | TRBD1 | TGTGCCAGCGGAGGGGGGCGGGACAGGGATTACACCTTC | CASGGGRDRDYTF
TRBJ2-7 | TRBV7-9 | . | . | TGTGCCAGCAGTCCCCGGGGAACCTACGAGCAGTACTTC | CASSPRGTYEQYF
TRBJ2-7 | TRBV6-1 | many | TRBD1 | TGTGCCAGCAGGGGGACAGGGAAATCGGAGCAGTACTTC | CASRGTGKSEQYF
TRBJ2-7 | TRBV11-2 | . | TRBD2 | TGTGCCAGCAGCGAGGGACTAGCGTCATACGAGCAGTACTTC | CASSEGLASYEQYF
TRBJ1-1 | TRBV6-1 | few | TRBD1 | TGTGCCAGCAGCCATAGACAGGGGAACACTGAAGCTTTCTTT | CASSHRQGNTEAFF
TRBJ1-3 | TRBV12-3/TRBV12-4 | . | TRBD1 | TGTGCCAGCAGTTTCCCGACAGGGGTGGGAGTAAACACCATATATTTT | CASSFPTGVGVNTIYF
TRBJ1-6 | TRBV6-1 | many | . | TGTGCCAGCAGTCCCCCCGACGGGGTGGCCCTTCAATGTTCACCCCTCCACTTT | CASSPPDGVALQCSPLHF
TRBJ2-7 | TRBV19 | . | . | TGTGCCAGTAGTGGAGGAGGACCCTACGAGCAGTACTTC | CASSGGGPYEQYF
TRBJ1-2 | TRBV28 | once | . | TGTGCCAGCAGTTTATTGGACCGAAACTATGGCTACACCTTC | CASSLLDRNYGYTF
TRBJ2-7 | TRBV19 | many | . | TGTGCCAGTAGTATTGGTTTCGACTACGAGCAGTACTTC | CASSIGFDYEQYF
TRBJ2-7 | TRBV20-1 | many | . | TGCAGTGCTAGAGATCGAGGCGGAGGTGGCGAGCAGTACTTC | CSARDRGGGGEQYF
TRBJ2-5 | TRBV5-1 | many | . | TGCGCCAGCAGCGGGGCTGGGGGAAGGACGGAGACCCAGTACTTC | CASSGAGGRTETQYF
TRBJ1-5 | TRBV5-5 | many | . | TGTGCCAGCAGGACCTCCCCTAATCAGCCCCAGCATTTT | CASRTSPNQPQHF
TRBJ1-2 | TRBV28 | . | . | TGTGCCAGCAGTTTTTATGGCAGATCTAACTATGGCTACACCTTC | CASSFYGRSNYGYTF
TRBJ2-7 | TRBV6-4 | few | . | TGTGCCAGCAGTCACCCACTCCGGGACTTAACCACCTACGAGCAGTACTTC | CASSHPLRDLTTYEQYF
TRBJ2-5 | TRBV11-3 | many | . | TGTGCCAGCAGCTTAAGCAGGCAAGAGACCCAGTACTTC | CASSLSRQETQYF
TRBJ2-7 | TRBV20-1 | . | TRBD2 | TGCAGTGCTAGAGATGGGGCTAGCGGGAGGTACGAGCAGTACTTC | CSARDGASGRYEQYF
TRBJ1-6 | TRBV6-1 | many | . | TGTGCCAGCAGACTCCTGGGAACCCTCCACTTT | CASRLLGTLHF
TRBJ2-7 | TRBV20-1 | many | . | TGCAGTGCTAGGGACCTAAGGGGCTCCTACGAGCAGTACTTC | CSARDLRGSYEQYF
TRBJ2-7 | TRBV5-6 | few | TRBD2 | TGTGCCACCCACACTAGCGGAGCCTACGAGCAGTACTTC | CATHTSGAYEQYF
TRBJ1-4 | TRBV28 | many | TRBD1 | TGTGCCAGCACCCAGACGGGACAGGAATATGAAAAACTGTTTTTT | CASTQTGQEYEKLFF
TRBJ1-2 | TRBV24-1 | many | . | TGTGCCACCAGTGACGGCGGCGGAAACTATGGCTACACCTTC | CATSDGGGNYGYTF
TRBJ2-6 | TRBV30 | many | . | TGTGCCAGTAAAAGACCGGCGGGGGCCAACGTCCTGACTTTC | CASKRPAGANVLTF
TRBJ1-1 | TRBV15 | many | . | TGTGCCACCAGCAGAACCCCAACGGGCCCCAACCGGAGTACTGAAGCTTTCTTT | CATSRTPTGPNRSTEAFF
TRBJ2-7 | TRBV4-1 | many | . | TGCGCCAGCAGCCAATTAGCGCTCACCTACGAGCAGTACTTC | CASSQLALTYEQYF
TRBJ2-7 | TRBV6-5 | . | . | TGTGCCAGCAGTTACTCAACTAGGGCGCACTCCTACGAGCAGTACTTC | CASSYSTRAHSYEQYF